The 19 T cell receptor beta chains below were found in one sample sequenced in a study of siplizumab effects on memory and regulatory T cells. Assay: immunoSEQ multiplex PCR; the TCRdb copy retains only in-frame clones and omits some. This sample has some 100,000 clones, with about 91% found just once. Input material: CD4+ T cells sorted from blood. All receptors derive from a human donor in good health.

This chain connects TRBV11-3 to TRBJ2-3; D is uncertain. V dropped 4 bases and J dropped 1 base, with 3 bases sitting between them. There are 12 residues in the CDR3. From germline, CDR1 is SGHNT and CDR2 YENEEA. The CDR3 bases are TGTGCCAGCAGCTCCCGCACAGATACGCAGTATTTT. Encoded protein: CASSSRTDTQYF.

The chain carries TRBV4-2 and TRBJ2-3, with D perhaps matching TRBD2 (6 bases). CDR1 and CDR2 from the germline V gene are LGHNA and YNFKEQ. The germline V and J ends were trimmed by 3 bases and 5 bases, with 15 bases remaining between them. The CDR3 is made up of 15 amino acids. In DNA, the CDR3 is TGTGCCAGCAGCCACCCGGGGGAATCAGGAGATACGCAGTATTTT. As protein: CASSHPGESGDTQYF.

This clone was seen only once. This chain uses TRBV5-1 with TRBJ2-7, with 7 positions matching TRBD1. Germline V gene sequence: CDR1 SGHRS, CDR2 YFSETQ. The CDR3 totals 13 residues. V lost 4 bases and J lost 6; bases outside the gene matches: 7. CDR3 amino acids: CASSADRSPEQYF. CDR3 nucleotide sequence: TGCGCCAGCAGCGCGGACAGGTCCCCCGAGCAGTACTTC.

The gene calls are TRBV5-4 and TRBJ2-1, with 7 positions matching TRBD2. V gave up 6 bases and J gave up 7 bases; unmatched junction bases: 10. The CDR3 runs to 14 residues. Germline CDR1 reads SGHNT; CDR2 reads YYREEE (reference sequence). The CDR3 protein is CASTPRGGKNEQFF. The CDR3 nucleotides are TGTGCCAGCACCCCTAGGGGAGGGAAAAATGAGCAGTTCTTC.

The genes are TRBV30 and TRBJ2-7; the D gene could be TRBD1 or TRBD2 (5 bases each). Germline V gene sequence: CDR1 GTSNPN, CDR2 SVGIG (reference sequence). Deletions cut 1 base from V and 2 bases from J, with 9 bases between. This CDR3 contains 13 residues. The CDR3 coding sequence is TGTGCCTGGAGTGGGGGGACGGCCTACGAGCAGTACTTC. It translates to CAWSGGTAYEQYF.

This clone was detected a few times. This chain joins TRBV19 and TRBJ2-5; D is possibly TRBD2 (5 bases). V lost 4 bases, J lost 0 bases, and 12 bases lay in between. This CDR3 contains 15 residues. Germline V gives CDR1 LNHDA, CDR2 SQIVND (reference sequence). The CDR3 spells CASSTNSGYQETQYF. CDR3 nucleotide sequence: TGTGCCAGTAGTACAAATTCGGGGTACCAAGAGACCCAGTACTTC.

The chain couples TRBV5-6 to TRBJ1-1, with unresolved D. Germline CDR1 is SGHDT and CDR2 is YYEEEE. V was trimmed by 4 bases and J by 6 bases, leaving 16 bases between them. This CDR3 contains 14 residues. The CDR3 region has the DNA TGTGCCAGCAGCGGCAGGACTGACTCCGCTGAAGCTTTCTTT. Amino acids: CASSGRTDSAEAFF.

This rearrangement joins TRBV9 to TRBJ2-3; the D gene could be TRBD1 or TRBD2 (5 bases each). The germline CDR1 and CDR2 sequences are SGDLS and YYNGEE. V lost 3 bases, J lost 4 bases, and 21 bases lay in between. The CDR3 length is 17 residues. The CDR3 loop reads CASSERGTGSVPDTQYF. The CDR3 DNA reads as TGTGCCAGCAGCGAGAGGGGAACGGGCTCAGTGCCAGATACGCAGTATTTT. The entire variable domain, with the rest obtained from reference TRBV9 and TRBJ2-3, is as follows: DSGVTQTPKHLITATGQRVTLRCSPRSGDLSVYWYQQSLDQGLQFLIQYYNGEERAKGNILERFSAQQFPDLHSELNLSSLELGDSALYFCASSERGTGSVPDTQYFGPGTRLTVL.

This clone was counted a single time. The chain carries TRBV19 and TRBJ1-2; TRBD1 might be the D (6 bases). CDR1 is LNHDA and CDR2 is SQIVND in the germline V gene (reference sequence). V was shortened by 7 bases and J by 5 bases, with 14 bases between the two germline ends. This CDR3 is 13 amino acids long. The CDR3 DNA follows: TGTGCCAGTACTGGTAGGACAGCTTATGGCTACACCTTC. It translates to CASTGRTAYGYTF.

This chain uses TRBV25-1 with TRBJ1-2; tentative D call: TRBD1 (6 bases). V lost 3 bases and J lost 5, with 19 bases in between. The CDR3 totals 16 residues. Germline CDR1 reads MGHDK; CDR2 reads SYGVNS. CDR3 region: CASSDPGADALYGYTF. The CDR3 DNA sequence: TGTGCCAGCAGTGACCCAGGGGCCGATGCGCTGTATGGCTACACCTTC.

The chain combines TRBV2 with TRBJ2-2, with TRBD1 identical over 8 bases. The germline CDR1 and CDR2 sequences are SNHLY and FYNNEI. V lost 6 bases to trimming and J lost 2 bases; unmatched junction nucleotides: 5. The CDR3 spans 15 residues. CDR3 amino acids: CASRGQELNTGELFF. The CDR3 coding sequence is TGTGCCAGCAGGGGACAGGAATTAAACACCGGGGAGCTGTTTTTT.

V usage is TRBV29-1 and J usage is TRBJ2-7, with D unresolved. The CDR3 is 12 residues long. CDR1 SQVTM and CDR2 ANQGSEA come from the germline V gene. V shed 4 bases and J shed 1 base, with 8 bases lying between them. This CDR3 is CSVGTVSYEQYF. CDR3 DNA: TGCAGCGTTGGTACAGTTTCCTACGAGCAGTACTTC.

The rearrangement links TRBV18 to TRBJ2-3; the D is unclear. The length of the CDR3 is 12 residues. Trimming left V 1 base short and J 5 bases short, with 4 bases between. Germline V gene data show CDR1 as KGHSH and CDR2 as LQKENI. The CDR3 sequence is CASSPLRDTQYF. The CDR3 DNA follows: TGTGCCAGCTCACCACTAAGAGATACGCAGTATTTT. Combining the CDR3 with reference TRBV18 and TRBJ2-3 gives the whole variable domain NAGVMQNPRHLVRRRGQEARLRCSPMKGHSHVYWYRQLPEEGLKFMVYLQKENIIDESGMPKERFSAEFPKEGPSILRIQQVVRGDSAAYFCASSPLRDTQYFGPGTRLTVL.

The V and J genes are TRBV9 and TRBJ2-1, with 9 positions matching TRBD2. CDR1 is SGDLS and CDR2 is YYNGEE in the germline V gene. The CDR3 has 15 residues. Germline trimming cut 4 bases from V and 5 bases from J; bases unmatched to any gene: 7. CDR3 DNA sequence: TGTGCCAGCAGCTTAAGCGGGGGGACAGACAATGAGCAGTTCTTC. It translates to CASSLSGGTDNEQFF.

V gene TRBV28 combines with J gene TRBJ2-6, with D uncertain. CDR1 and CDR2 (germline): MDHEN, SYDVKM. CDR3 length equals 13 residues. Trimming cost V 4 bases and J 4 bases, with 5 bases left between them. CDR3 residues: CASSSPGANVLTF. CDR3 DNA sequence: TGTGCCAGCAGTTCACCGGGGGCCAACGTCCTGACTTTC.

V usage is TRBV11-3 and J usage is TRBJ1-1, with D possibly TRBD1 on 6 matching bases. Looked up from germline, CDR1 is SGHNT and CDR2 is YENEEA. V shed 5 bases and J shed 1 base, with 8 bases lying between them. The CDR3 loop spans 13 amino acids. This CDR3 is CASSPTGNTEAFF. The CDR3 DNA reads as TGTGCCAGCAGCCCGACAGGGAACACTGAAGCTTTCTTT. Drawing the rest from reference TRBV11-3 and TRBJ1-1, the complete variable domain is EAGVVQSPRYKIIEKKQPVAFWCNPISGHNTLYWYLQNLGQGPELLIRYENEEAVDDSQLPKDRFSAERLKGVDSTLKIQPAELGDSAVYLCASSPTGNTEAFFGQGTRLTVV.

This chain links TRBV4-1 with TRBJ2-1; 11 bases map to TRBD1. The V gene end was trimmed by 3 bases and the J gene end by 0 bases; junction bases not matched to a gene: 7. The V gene's germline CDR1 is MGHRA and CDR2 YSYEKL. The CDR3 covers 18 residues. The CDR3 reads CASSQDRGRFSSYNEQFF. The CDR3, as DNA: TGCGCCAGCAGCCAGGACAGGGGGCGTTTTAGCTCCTACAATGAGCAGTTCTTC.

This chain links TRBV9 with TRBJ1-5; a weak D match, TRBD1 (6 bases). Trimming pared 2 bases from V and 9 bases from J, leaving 15 bases between. There are 14 residues in the CDR3. CDR1 SGDLS and CDR2 YYNGEE come from the germline V gene. The CDR3 protein is CASSVAGDEGPQHF. CDR3 coding DNA: TGTGCCAGCAGCGTTGCAGGGGACGAGGGGCCCCAGCATTTT.

V is TRBV19 and J is TRBJ2-5; D may be TRBD2 (6 bases). CDR3 size: 13 residues. With 7 bases removed from V and 1 base from J, the gap between germline ends came to 10 bases. Germline values: CDR1 LNHDA, CDR2 SQIVND (reference sequence). The CDR3 here is CASKAGPQETQYF. As DNA, the CDR3 is TGTGCCAGTAAGGCGGGGCCCCAAGAGACCCAGTACTTC.